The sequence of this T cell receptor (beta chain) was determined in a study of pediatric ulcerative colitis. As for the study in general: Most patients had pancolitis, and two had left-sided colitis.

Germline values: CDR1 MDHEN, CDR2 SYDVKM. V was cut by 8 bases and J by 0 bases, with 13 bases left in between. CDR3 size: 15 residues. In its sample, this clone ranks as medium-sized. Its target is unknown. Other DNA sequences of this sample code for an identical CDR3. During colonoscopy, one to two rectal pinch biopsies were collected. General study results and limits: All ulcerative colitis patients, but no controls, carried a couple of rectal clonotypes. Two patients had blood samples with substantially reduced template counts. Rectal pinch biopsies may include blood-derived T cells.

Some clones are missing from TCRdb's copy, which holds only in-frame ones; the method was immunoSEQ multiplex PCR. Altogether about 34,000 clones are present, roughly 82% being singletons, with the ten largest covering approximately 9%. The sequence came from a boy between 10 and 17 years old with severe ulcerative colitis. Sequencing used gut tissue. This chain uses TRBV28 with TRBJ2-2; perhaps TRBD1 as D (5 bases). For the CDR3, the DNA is TGTGCCAGCTCTTGGGGCAGCGCGAACACCGGGGAGCTGTTTTTT. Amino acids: CASSWGSANTGELFF.